The 20 T cell receptor beta chains below come from one sample, sequenced in a study of regulatory T cells in long-lasting Graves disease. The time point: persistent/refractory GD, antithyroid drugs over 5 years with positive TRAb. RNA isolated from PBMCs was used to make the TCR library. Assembly of TCR beta libraries relied on iRepertoire HTBI primers together with Arm-PCR of CDR3 regions. TCRdb re-called the multiplex PCR reads through MiXCR, storing one row per CDR3 protein. The sample records roughly 470,000 distinct CDR3 sequences, about a fifth being singletons. The specimen comprised peripheral blood mononuclear cells (PBMCs), sampled when the disease was refractory, from a patient treated with antithyroid drugs. All receptors come from a female donor with Graves disease.

This clonotype has ten or more counts. This chain joins TRBV28 and TRBJ1-5; the D is unclear. With 5 bases removed from V and 7 bases from J, the gap between germline ends came to 12 bases. Germline CDR1 reads MDHEN; CDR2 reads SYDVKM. The CDR3 consists of 13 residues. CDR3 in amino acids: CASSVSLEQPQHF. CDR3 DNA: TGTGCCAGCAGTGTCTCCTTGGAACAGCCCCAGCATTTT.

V is TRBV28 and J is TRBJ2-1, with D hard to call. CDR1 MDHEN and CDR2 SYDVKM come from the germline V gene. V shed 3 bases and J shed 0 bases, with 9 bases lying between them. The CDR3 is made up of 15 amino acids. CDR3 sequence (DNA): TGTGCCAGCAGTTTGAGCGAGACCTCCTACAATGAGCAGTTCTTC. It codes for CASSLSETSYNEQFF.

Worth noting for this clonotype: A much larger clone lies a single base off, so this may be a read error. Without the conserved terminal phenylalanine or tryptophan, this CDR3 likely stems from a read error. J is TRBJ2-7 and V is TRBV7-9; 8 nucleotides align to TRBD1. This CDR3 is built from 15 residues. V was pared by 2 bases and J by 5 bases, with 8 bases of the junction left unmatched. CDR1 and CDR2 from the germline V gene are SEHNR and FQNEAQ (reference sequence). CDR3 coding DNA: TGTGCCAGCAGCTTATCAGCCCGGACAGGGAACGAGCAGTACCTC. Residues: CASSLSARTGNEQYL.

This clonotype has a count of ten or more. This chain joins TRBV3-1 and TRBJ2-5; possible D gene TRBD1, 5 bases. Germline CDR1 is LGHDT and CDR2 is YNNKEL (reference sequence). Trimming cost V 3 bases and J 1 base, with 15 bases left between them. CDR3 length equals 16 residues. CDR3 protein: CASSQGVADSQETQYF. CDR3 in DNA: TGTGCCAGCAGCCAGGGTGTGGCAGACAGCCAAGAGACCCAGTACTTC.

This clonotype was observed many times. The chain links TRBV7-2 to TRBJ2-7; D tentatively reads TRBD1 or TRBD2 (5 bases each). From germline, CDR1 is SGHTA and CDR2 FQGNSA. The CDR3 loop spans 14 amino acids. V was cut by 4 bases and J by 3 bases, with 13 bases left in between. DNA for the CDR3: TGTGCCAGCAGCTCCCACACTAGGGGCTACGAGCAGTACTTC. Translating it yields CASSSHTRGYEQYF.

This clonotype was detected ten times or more. The CDR3 nucleotides read TGTGCCAGCAGTTTAGATGGAGGGTCGGACAGGGTTGGTGGCTACACCTTC. It yields the protein CASSLDGGSDRVGGYTF. This chain connects TRBV28 to TRBJ1-2, with TRBD1 matching over 8 bases. CDR1 and CDR2 from the germline V gene are MDHEN and SYDVKM. The CDR3 has 17 amino acids. Trimming at V came to 2 bases and at J to 7 bases, leaving 15 bases not matched to a gene.

This rearrangement joins TRBV4-1 to TRBJ2-7; perhaps D is TRBD1 or TRBD2 (6 bases each). Germline lookup yields CDR1 MGHRA and CDR2 YSYEKL. V lost 0 bases and J 2 bases, leaving 14 bases between the germline ends. This CDR3 has 16 amino acids. The CDR3 reads CASSQEGGRRAYEQYF. DNA of the CDR3: TGCGCCAGCAGCCAAGAAGGGGGGAGGAGGGCCTACGAGCAGTACTTC.

The chain has TRBV24-1 and TRBJ1-2; D gene ambiguous. Germline values: CDR1 KGHDR, CDR2 SFDVKD. CDR3 length: 12 residues. V was pared by 5 bases and J by 8 bases, with 11 bases between. CDR3 residues: CATSGPPGGYTF. The CDR3 bases are TGTGCCACCAGTGGCCCGCCTGGGGGCTACACCTTC.

This chain links TRBV7-9 with TRBJ2-1; 7 bases are a match to TRBD2. The length of the CDR3 is 15 residues. V was pared by 4 bases and J by 4 bases, with 7 bases of the junction left unmatched. Per the germline V gene, CDR1 is SEHNR and CDR2 is FQNEAQ (reference sequence). The CDR3 nucleotides read TGTGCCAGCAGCTCATTGAGCGGGGAGTACAATGAGCAGTTCTTC. This encodes CASSSLSGEYNEQFF.

This clonotype was observed many times. This sequence joins TRBV12-3 or TRBV12-4 and TRBJ2-2; D might be TRBD1 (6 bases). Deletions cut 5 bases from V and 6 bases from J, with 13 bases between. The CDR3 covers 14 residues. This CDR3 reads CASSPVQGPGELFF. DNA of the CDR3: TGTGCCAGCAGTCCGGTTCAGGGGCCCGGGGAGCTGTTTTTT.

The chain recombines TRBV5-1 with TRBJ2-5; the D gene is possibly TRBD2 (5 bases). The CDR3 spans 13 residues. Germline V gives CDR1 SGHRS, CDR2 YFSETQ. The V end lost 4 bases, the J end lost 3 bases, and 10 bases lay between the germline ends. The CDR3 DNA is TGCGCCAGCAGCACCGGGGTTGAAGAGACCCAGTACTTC. Residues: CASSTGVEETQYF.

This clonotype has just a few counts. A read error may account for a junction end that differs from germline. The chain couples TRBV3-1 to TRBJ2-1; D is ambiguous. The germline V gene encodes CDR1 LGHDT and CDR2 YNNKEL (reference sequence). CDR3 size: 14 residues. CDR3 sequence reads: CASSQDRGWNEQFF. The CDR3 DNA follows: TGTGCTAGCAGCCAAGATCGCGGATGGAATGAGCAGTTCTTC.

This clonotype has only a few counts. J is TRBJ2-7 and V is TRBV4-2; TRBD2 agrees at 9 bases. The V segment lost 5 bases and the J segment 4 bases; nucleotides outside the gene matches: 9. CDR1 LGHNA and CDR2 YNFKEQ come from the germline V gene. This CDR3 is built from 15 residues. The chain's CDR3 is CASSNQAGGLYEQYF. The CDR3 DNA is TGTGCCAGCAGCAATCAGGCGGGAGGGCTATACGAGCAGTACTTC.

This clonotype was seen many times. This chain joins TRBV11-2 and TRBJ2-5; D remains ambiguous. V was clipped by 1 base and J by 0 bases, with 15 bases between them. The V gene's germline CDR1 is SGHAT and CDR2 FQNNGV. The CDR3 is made up of 17 amino acids. As DNA, the CDR3 is TGTGCCAGCAGCTTAGGGTGGCGACGGATGGACCAAGAGACCCAGTACTTC. Protein product: CASSLGWRRMDQETQYF.

This clonotype came up many times. The chain links TRBV28 to TRBJ2-6; 10 bases are shared with TRBD1. V lost 5 bases and J lost 0; bases outside the gene matches: 7. CDR3 length: 18 amino acids. The germline gives CDR1 MDHEN, CDR2 SYDVKM. This chain's CDR3 is CASSTVTGGISGANVLTF. CDR3 DNA sequence: TGTGCCAGCAGTACCGTGACAGGGGGCATCTCTGGGGCCAACGTCCTGACTTTC.

This clonotype was observed at least ten times. The chain links TRBV5-1 to TRBJ1-2, with a tentative D call TRBD1 (5 bases). V was pared by 3 bases and J by 13 bases, with 16 bases between. Germline V lookup: CDR1 SGHRS, CDR2 YFSETQ. The CDR3 runs to 12 residues. The CDR3 is CASSWDGSSFTF. In DNA form, the CDR3 reads TGCGCCAGCAGCTGGGACGGATCTTCCTTCACCTTC.

This sequence joins TRBV27 and TRBJ2-7; D is ambiguous. The CDR3 totals 13 residues. Germline values: CDR1 MNHEY, CDR2 SMNVEV (reference sequence). Trimming removed 4 bases from V and 3 bases from J, with 10 bases in between. CDR3 DNA sequence: TGTGCCAGCAGTTGGAGAGTCGGCTACGAGCAGTACTTC. Translation gives CASSWRVGYEQYF.

This clonotype was detected only a few times. The chain couples TRBV6-1 to TRBJ1-6; D is perhaps TRBD1 (6 bases). Germline assignment: CDR1 MNHNS and CDR2 SASEGT. This CDR3 is 16 amino acids long. V gave up 7 bases and J gave up 0 bases, with 13 bases separating them. DNA of the CDR3: TGTGCCAGCACCGACACGGACAGCTCCTATAATTCACCCCTCCACTTT. This gives the protein CASTDTDSSYNSPLHF.

This clonotype was detected many times. V and J are TRBV28 and TRBJ2-7; D unclear. The germline CDR1 and CDR2 sequences are MDHEN and SYDVKM. The CDR3 loop spans 14 amino acids. Trimming removed 5 bases from V and 13 bases from J, with 24 bases in between. The CDR3 spells CASSPAPALSDGYF. CDR3 DNA sequence: TGTGCCAGCAGTCCGGCCCCAGCCCTCTCCGATGGATACTTC.

The chain recombines TRBV7-3 with TRBJ2-3; D gene uncertain. CDR1 and CDR2 from the germline V gene are SGHTA and FQGTGA. V was clipped by 5 bases and J by 2 bases, with 14 bases between them. The CDR3 length is 15 residues. CDR3 protein: CASSPARIYTDTQYF. The CDR3, as DNA: TGTGCCAGCAGCCCAGCCAGGATCTACACAGATACGCAGTATTTT.